A single sample gave rise to the 8 T cell receptor beta chains below, sequenced in a study of cytomegalovirus exposure and HLA in healthy donors. PCR used 60 Vbeta primers and 13 Jbeta primers. Assay used: immunoSEQ multiplex PCR; TCRdb lists only in-frame clones, some missing. In all, the sample yields roughly 120,000 clones. Sequencing was performed on PBMCs. The source of these receptors is a man younger than 35 in good health and CMV-seronegative.

This CDR3 reads CAWWPGQGIGGGNTIYF. The CDR3 bases are TGTGCCTGGTGGCCGGGACAGGGTATAGGGGGTGGAAACACCATATATTTT. This chain uses TRBV30 with TRBJ1-3; TRBD1 matches 9 bases. The V segment lost 5 bases and the J segment 3 bases; nucleotides outside the gene matches: 14. The germline CDR1 and CDR2 sequences are GTSNPN and SVGIG (reference sequence). The CDR3 is 17 residues long. Full variable domain (remainder filled in from reference TRBV30 and TRBJ1-3): SQTIHQWPATLVQPVGSPLSLECTVEGTSNPNLYWYRQAAGRGLQLLFYSVGIGQISSEVPQNLSASRPQDRQFILSSKKLLLSDSGFYLCAWWPGQGIGGGNTIYFGEGSWLTVV.

The J gene is TRBJ1-5, the V gene TRBV19, with 8 nucleotides matching TRBD1. V shed 7 bases and J 0 bases; nucleotides not matched to a gene: 5. CDR1 LNHDA and CDR2 SQIVND come from the germline V gene (reference sequence). The length of the CDR3 is 15 residues. CDR3 DNA: TGTGCCAGTACCCGGGACAGGAGTAGCAATCAGCCCCAGCATTTT. Translating it yields CASTRDRSSNQPQHF.

The CDR3 sequence: CASSAGTSEYNEQFF. The CDR3, as DNA: TGTGCCAGCAGCGCCGGGACTAGCGAGTACAATGAGCAGTTCTTC. The gene calls are TRBV9 and TRBJ2-1; 10 bases map to TRBD2. The V gene's germline CDR1 is SGDLS and CDR2 YYNGEE. With V trimmed by 3 bases and J by 4 bases, 4 bases remained unmatched. This CDR3 comprises 15 residues.

DNA for the CDR3: TGTGCCATCACCGGGACTGACAAGGGTGAAAAACTGTTTTTT. Its protein is CAITGTDKGEKLFF. The J gene is TRBJ1-4, the V gene TRBV10-3; TRBD1 might be the D (5 bases). CDR3 length equals 14 residues. V was trimmed by 7 bases and J by 7 bases, leaving 16 bases between them. Germline CDR1 and CDR2: ENHRY and SYGVKD.

The chain uses TRBV7-9 and TRBJ2-6, with a weak D call TRBD1 (6 bases). This CDR3 contains 14 residues. The germline CDR1 and CDR2 sequences are SEHNR and FQNEAQ (reference sequence). V lost 5 bases and J lost 10, with 15 bases in between. The CDR3 region has the DNA TGTGCCAGCAGCCCCCCGTGGACAGTAAACGTCCTGACTTTC. Translating gives CASSPPWTVNVLTF.

V and J are TRBV28 and TRBJ2-1; weak D call: TRBD2 (5 bases). The CDR3 consists of 16 residues. Per germline, CDR1 MDHEN and CDR2 SYDVKM. The V gene lost 6 bases and the J gene lost 3 bases, with 18 bases spanning the gap. The CDR3 reads CASSRTSADYYNEQFF. CDR3 DNA: TGTGCCAGCAGCCGCACCTCAGCGGATTACTACAATGAGCAGTTCTTC. Full variable domain (outside the CDR3, taken from reference TRBV28 and TRBJ2-1): DVKVTQSSRYLVKRTGEKVFLECVQDMDHENMFWYRQDPGLGLRLIYFSYDVKMKEKGDIPEGYSVSREKKERFSLILESASTNQTSMYLCASSRTSADYYNEQFFGPGTRLTVL.

V and J are TRBV28 and TRBJ2-6; D might be TRBD2 (6 bases). V dropped 7 bases and J dropped 3 bases, with 13 bases sitting between them. This CDR3 contains 15 residues. Germline CDR1 is MDHEN and CDR2 is SYDVKM. The CDR3 region is CASTSGGNGANVLTF. CDR3 DNA sequence: TGTGCCAGCACCTCCGGGGGAAATGGGGCCAACGTCCTGACTTTC.

The rearrangement joins TRBV5-6 to TRBJ2-3, with 10 bases lining up with TRBD2. With 0 bases clipped from V and 7 bases from J, the junction kept 8 bases outside the gene matches. Germline V lookup: CDR1 SGHDT, CDR2 YYEEEE. The CDR3 totals 16 residues. In DNA, the CDR3 is TGTGCCAGCAGCTTGGAGCGGGAGGGATTGTTTTATACGCAGTATTTT. As protein: CASSLEREGLFYTQYF.